This is a list of T cell receptor beta chains from one sample in a study of blood T cell repertoires in COVID-19. Using immunoSEQ multiplex PCR, the repertoire was profiled, and TCRdb retains in-frame clones only, with some absent. The sample lists roughly 100,000 clones, more than 85% occurring once. Sequenced sample: peripheral blood. These receptors all come from a human donor in a cohort sampled during active COVID-19. The CDR3 runs from the conserved cysteine through the conserved F or W. The order of the fields is V gene, D gene, clone size, J gene, CDR3 DNA, CDR3 protein. The D gene is left open where the match is weak. Where a row states a size, it is once, few, many or the class of an expanded clone; other rows omit it.

TRBV4-1	.	.	TRBJ1-1	TGCGCCAGCAGCGGCTTGGCCGCTGAAGCTTTCTTT	CASSGLAAEAFF
TRBV28	TRBD1	.	TRBJ1-1	TGTGCCACCAAACCCTTTCGGACAGGGGAAAGTTCTGAAGCTTTCTTT	CATKPFRTGESSEAFF
TRBV7-9	TRBD1	.	TRBJ1-2	TGTGCCAGCAGCTCCCCGGGACAGGCGGTCTATGGCTACACCTTC	CASSSPGQAVYGYTF
TRBV6-5	.	once	TRBJ2-2	TGTGCCAGCAGTTATCGGGGGACCGGGGAGCTGTTTTTT	CASSYRGTGELFF
TRBV10-3	.	.	TRBJ2-3	TGTGCCATCAGTGAACGGGGGTATACGCAGTATTTT	CAISERGYTQYF
TRBV19	.	.	TRBJ1-1	TGTGCCAGTAGTATCGGGAGGCCGAACACTGAAGCTTTCTTT	CASSIGRPNTEAFF
TRBV4-2	.	.	TRBJ1-2	TGTGCCAGCAGCCAAGATGTGAATCAGGGAACTTATGGCTACACCTTC	CASSQDVNQGTYGYTF
TRBV24-1	TRBD1	.	TRBJ2-7	TGTGCCACCAGCCCCCGGGACAGGGACCACGAGCAGTACTTC	CATSPRDRDHEQYF
TRBV5-6	TRBD1	.	TRBJ2-5	TGTGCCAGCAGCCACGGCCCCGGGACAGGAATCCAAGAGACCCAGTACTTC	CASSHGPGTGIQETQYF
TRBV7-6	.	.	TRBJ2-2	TGTGCCAGCAGCTTAGCGAACTGGGGGCCAGCCGGGGAGCTGTTTTTT	CASSLANWGPAGELFF
TRBV29-1	TRBD1	.	TRBJ1-1	TGCAGCGTTCAAAGGGGGCAATTCGGTGAAGCTTTCTTT	CSVQRGQFGEAFF
TRBV19	.	.	TRBJ1-1	TGTGCCAGTAGTTTGGAGACTCTGAACACTGAAGCTTTCTTT	CASSLETLNTEAFF
TRBV28	TRBD2	once	TRBJ2-7	TGTGCCAGTAGAACTAGCGGGAGTTCTTACGAGCAGTACTTC	CASRTSGSSYEQYF
TRBV7-8	TRBD1	.	TRBJ1-1	TGTGCCAGCAGCTCGTACACAGGGGGCACTGAAGCTTTCTTT	CASSSYTGGTEAFF
TRBV10-1	.	few	TRBJ1-2	TGCGCCAGCAGGGGACCGGGAGGTGGCTACACCTTC	CASRGPGGGYTF
TRBV12-3/TRBV12-4	.	.	TRBJ1-6	TGTGCCAGCAGTTTCTCAGAGGGCGCACCCCTCCACTTT	CASSFSEGAPLHF
TRBV18	.	.	TRBJ1-1	TGTGCCAGCTCACCACCGGATAAGGGGATATTCACTGAAGCTTTCTTT	CASSPPDKGIFTEAFF
TRBV19	.	.	TRBJ2-5	TGTGCCAGTAGTATAGACCTAGCTGGGCAGACCCAGTACTTC	CASSIDLAGQTQYF
TRBV9	TRBD2	.	TRBJ2-1	TGTGCCAGCAGCCCAGGGACTAGCGGGTACAATGAGCAGTTCTTC	CASSPGTSGYNEQFF
TRBV14	TRBD2	.	TRBJ2-3	TGTGCCAGCAGCCAAGGACGGGAGGGTAGGGGAGATACGCAGTATTTT	CASSQGREGRGDTQYF
TRBV30	TRBD1	.	TRBJ1-1	TGTGCCTGGAGTGTAGGGACAGGGGGCGAAGCTTTCTTT	CAWSVGTGGEAFF
TRBV5-5	.	.	TRBJ1-2	TGTGCCAGCAGCTTATTTGACAGACCGGACTATGGCTACACCTTC	CASSLFDRPDYGYTF
TRBV6-1	.	.	TRBJ1-2	TGTGCCAGCAGTGAACGGGGGAACTATGGCTACACCTTC	CASSERGNYGYTF
TRBV4-3	.	once	TRBJ1-6	TGCGCCAGCAGCCAAGAGGGGCCAGCCGGGAGCTCCTATAATTCACCCCTCCACTTT	CASSQEGPAGSSYNSPLHF
TRBV28	.	.	TRBJ1-2	TGTGCCAGCAGCCCGGGGGGGGGTATGGTCTATGGCTACACTTTC	CASSPGGGMVYGYTF
TRBV18	.	.	TRBJ1-3	TGTGCCAGCTCACCACCCCCAGGATCTGCTGGAAACACCATATATTTT	CASSPPPGSAGNTIYF
TRBV5-6	TRBD1	.	TRBJ2-7	TGTGCCGGCGGGACAGGCCCCTACGAGCAGTACTTC	CAGGTGPYEQYF
TRBV5-3	.	.	TRBJ1-1	TGTGCCAGAAGGGATGGGGCACGGGACCCAGGGGAGAACACTGAAGCTTTCTTT	CARRDGARDPGENTEAFF
TRBV3-1/TRBV3-2	.	.	TRBJ1-6	TGTGCCAGCAGCAACAACAGAAATTCACCCCTCCACTTT	CASSNNRNSPLHF
TRBV5-1	TRBD1	once	TRBJ2-3	TGCGCCAGCAGCTTGGATCCGGGACAGGGAAGTGATACGCAGTATTTT	CASSLDPGQGSDTQYF
TRBV12-3/TRBV12-4	TRBD1	.	TRBJ1-4	TGTGCCAGCACCTCGACAGGGGGTGAAAAACTGTTTTTT	CASTSTGGEKLFF
TRBV30	TRBD2	once	TRBJ2-5	TGTGCCTGCCGCCCGGGACTAGCGAACCAAGAGACCCAGTACTTC	CACRPGLANQETQYF
TRBV6-5	TRBD1	.	TRBJ2-7	TGTGCCAGCAGAAAGGGACAGGGCTACGAGCAGTACTTC	CASRKGQGYEQYF
TRBV27	.	.	TRBJ2-1	TGTGCCAGCAGTTTTCAAGTTCCGAGCGGGTCAAGCAATGAGCAGTTCTTC	CASSFQVPSGSSNEQFF